This T cell receptor (beta chain) was recovered during a study of CD4 T cells in relation to SARS-CoV-2 and coronaviruses (dated by TCRdb to the early 2020s). Regarding the research as a whole: A median age of about 39 years, with a range of about 20 to 75 years, was recorded for the full convalescent cohort of 12 to 13 patients. Of the approximately twelve convalescent patients, 8 were male and 4 were female, and two of the subjects were Hispanic. Patient-derived lymphoblastoid cell lines were used to map the HLA restriction of shared crossreactive spike epitopes. The study assessed, at the TCR clonotype level, memory CD4+ T cell crossreactivity between SARS-CoV-2 and common cold coronavirus spike proteins. The Adaptive Biotechnologies TCR-sequencing kit was used to sequence samples from a few pre-COVID donors and the naive versus memory experiments, while other data came from Illumina-based sequencing. Expansion assays from other donors in the study were sequenced with a different, Illumina-based TCR-beta assay. Findings and caveats that apply to the study as a whole: Because no donor provided both pre-pandemic and post-infection samples, tracing the source of pre-existing responses was limited. Sequencing naive versus memory cells indicated that the assay picks up memory recall responses, not primary responses primed during culture. In roughly 65% of donors, memory CD4+ clonotypes turned up that crossrecognized SARS-CoV-2 and at least one common cold coronavirus spike. The study was constrained by small numbers of patients and of tested TCRs. Because the crossreactivity analysis focused on spike protein, crossreactivity against other viral proteins was not assessed. Compared with monoreactive clones, crossreactive clones had significantly weaker SARS-CoV-2-driven expansion, a result consistent with antigenic imprinting.

The CDR3 sequence holds 15 residues, the cysteine and phenylalanine included. The DNA shown is the 45-base CDR3, in frame from base 1. For this chain, trimming is 3 bases at the V end and 8 bases at the J end, and the number of junction bases without a gene match is 12. Looking up the germline V gene (reference sequence) yields CDR1 PRHDT and CDR2 FYEKMQ. To separate naive from memory CD4+ T cells, cryopreserved PBMCs first underwent CD4 enrichment and then EasySep naive CD4+ T cell enrichment. Ficoll-Paque PLUS gradient centrifugation was used to isolate PBMCs from either whole blood or leukapheresis product. The PBMCs went either fresh into the expansion assay or into cryopreservation at -140 degrees C. The QIAamp Micro DNA Kit was used to extract genomic DNA from the CD4+ T cells. Deep-resolution immunoSEQ TCR-beta sequencing was performed on DNA from uncultured naive and memory CD4+ T cells. The study's own analysis went as follows. During preprocessing, nonproductive sequences were removed, along with CDR3s that did not begin with C, did not end with F or W, or were shorter than 7 amino acids. Cultured and uncultured naive and memory CD4+ repertoires were searched for previously identified spike- and CEF-reactive CDR3s. CDR3 homology was quantified as pairwise Levenshtein distance, calculated with the stringdist R package after three terminal residues were trimmed from each end. TCRdb's version of the immuneACCESS table is confined to in-frame rearrangements and falls short of the full clone set. An unresolved V gene accounts for under half of the shortfall where checked; the remainder is of unknown origin. That table is the source of V, J and clone size, and D and trimming were worked out from the DNA. This sample has some 60,000 clones in its table, and about 90% of those were observed once. The ten biggest clones cover 0.3% to 0.5% of the sample.

About this clone itself: It has no known antigen specificity. No quality values exist for individual bases; no much larger clone is one base distant.

The rearrangement combines TRBV13 with TRBJ1-2; 7 central bases correspond to TRBD1. The sample was naive CD4+ T cells from PBMCs. In light of the paper, this sample's cell subset or site label describes: naive CD4+ T cells isolated by negative enrichment. This TCR was recovered from an adult with COVID-19. The CDR3 protein sequence reads: CASSLVEGAEEGYTF. The nucleotides read TGTGCCAGCAGCTTGGTGGAGGGGGCCGAGGAGGGCTACACCTTC.